The T cell receptor beta chain described here comes from a study of post-analysis software for immune sequencing data. Background on the study: Relapsing-remitting, secondary progressive and progressive-relapsing forms made up the multiple sclerosis disease courses. Points from the study as a whole: Five or six TRBV segments appeared more often in patients than in controls, and TRBV5-6, TRBV5-1 and TRBV20-1 were among these.

Comment on this clonotype: Its antigen remains unknown.

Germline trimming cut 0 bases from V and 6 bases from J; bases unmatched to any gene: 4. CDR1 LGHDT and CDR2 YNNKEL come from the germline V gene (reference sequence). This CDR3 has 16 amino acids. Unique-molecular-identifier-tagged TCR beta cDNA libraries were used. In TCRdb, the PCR reads were re-called with MiXCR into one record per CDR3 protein. This repertoire shows 750,000 to 950,000 distinct CDR3 sequences, about 53% found once; its top ten account for around 4.5%. Specimen: blood. The origin of this receptor is a girl aged 10-17 years with multiple sclerosis. This sequence joins TRBV3-1 and TRBJ2-4; TRBD1 matches at 11 bases. CDR3 DNA: TGTGCCAGCAGCCAAGATCGGGACAGGGGGGGAAACATTCAGTACTTC. Amino acid sequence: CASSQDRDRGGNIQYF.